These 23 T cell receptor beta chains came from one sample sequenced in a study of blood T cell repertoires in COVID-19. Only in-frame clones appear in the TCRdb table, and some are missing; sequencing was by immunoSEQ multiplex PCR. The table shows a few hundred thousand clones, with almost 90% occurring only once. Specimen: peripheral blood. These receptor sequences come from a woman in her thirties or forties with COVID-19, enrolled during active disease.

In DNA, the CDR3 is TGTGCCAGCAGCTTAGAGTATCAACCGGGACTAGCGGCAACAGATACGCAGTATTTT. Protein product: CASSLEYQPGLAATDTQYF. The chain uses TRBV7-2 and TRBJ2-3; 11 bases fit TRBD2. This CDR3 spans 19 amino acids. Germline V gene sequence: CDR1 SGHTA, CDR2 FQGNSA. V trimming: 1 base; J trimming: 3 bases; junction bases outside the gene matches: 12.

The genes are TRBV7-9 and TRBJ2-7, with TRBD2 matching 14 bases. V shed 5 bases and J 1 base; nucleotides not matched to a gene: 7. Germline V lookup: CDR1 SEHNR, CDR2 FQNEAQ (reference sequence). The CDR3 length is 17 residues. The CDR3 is CASSPGTSGSMSYEQYF. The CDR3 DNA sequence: TGTGCCAGCAGCCCCGGGACTAGCGGGAGTATGTCCTACGAGCAGTACTTC. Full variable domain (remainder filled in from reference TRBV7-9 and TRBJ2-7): DTGVSQNPRHKITKRGQNVTFRCDPISEHNRLYWYRQTLGQGPEFLTYFQNEAQLEKSRLLSDRFSAERPKGSFSTLEIQRTEQGDSAMYLCASSPGTSGSMSYEQYFGPGTRLTVT.

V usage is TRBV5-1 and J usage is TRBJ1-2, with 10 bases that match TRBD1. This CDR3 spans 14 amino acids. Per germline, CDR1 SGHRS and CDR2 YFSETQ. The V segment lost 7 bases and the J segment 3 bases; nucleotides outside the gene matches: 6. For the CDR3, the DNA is TGCGCCAGCGGCACCGGGACAGGGGACTATGGCTACACCTTC. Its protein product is CASGTGTGDYGYTF.

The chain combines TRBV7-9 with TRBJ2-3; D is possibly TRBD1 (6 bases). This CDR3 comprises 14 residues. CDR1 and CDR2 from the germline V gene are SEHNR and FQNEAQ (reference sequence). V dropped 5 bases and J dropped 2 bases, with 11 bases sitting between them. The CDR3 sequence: CASSPGQSTDTQYF. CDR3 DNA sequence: TGTGCCAGCAGCCCCGGACAGTCCACAGATACGCAGTATTTT.

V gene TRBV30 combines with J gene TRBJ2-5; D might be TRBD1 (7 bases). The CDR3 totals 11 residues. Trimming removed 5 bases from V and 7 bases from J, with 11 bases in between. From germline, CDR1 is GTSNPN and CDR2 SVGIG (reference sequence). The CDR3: CAWVEGATQYF. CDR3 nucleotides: TGTGCCTGGGTGGAGGGGGCGACCCAGTACTTC.

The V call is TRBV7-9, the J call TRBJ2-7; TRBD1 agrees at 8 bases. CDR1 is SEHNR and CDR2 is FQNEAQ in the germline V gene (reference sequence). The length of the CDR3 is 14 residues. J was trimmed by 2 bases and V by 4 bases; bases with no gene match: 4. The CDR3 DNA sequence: TGTGCCAGCAGCTCGGGACAGGACCCCTACGAGCAGTACTTC. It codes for CASSSGQDPYEQYF.

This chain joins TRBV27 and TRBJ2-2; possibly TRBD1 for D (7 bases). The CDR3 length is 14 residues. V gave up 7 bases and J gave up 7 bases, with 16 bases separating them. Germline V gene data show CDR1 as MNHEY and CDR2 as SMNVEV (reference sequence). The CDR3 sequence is CASKGPGGGGELFF. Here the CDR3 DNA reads TGTGCCAGCAAGGGGCCAGGGGGAGGCGGGGAGCTGTTTTTT.

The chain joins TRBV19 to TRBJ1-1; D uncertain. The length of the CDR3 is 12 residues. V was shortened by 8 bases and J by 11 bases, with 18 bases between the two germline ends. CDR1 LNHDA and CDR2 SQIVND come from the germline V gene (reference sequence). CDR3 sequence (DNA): TGTGCCAGTCGAAGAGATAAGGAGCGGGCTTTCTTT. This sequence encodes CASRRDKERAFF.

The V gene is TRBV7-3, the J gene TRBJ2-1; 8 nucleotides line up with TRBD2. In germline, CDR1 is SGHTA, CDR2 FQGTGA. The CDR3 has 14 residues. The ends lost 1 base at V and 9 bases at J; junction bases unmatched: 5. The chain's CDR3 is CASSLRSGRSEQFF. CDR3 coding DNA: TGTGCCAGCAGCTTAAGGAGCGGGAGATCTGAGCAGTTCTTC.

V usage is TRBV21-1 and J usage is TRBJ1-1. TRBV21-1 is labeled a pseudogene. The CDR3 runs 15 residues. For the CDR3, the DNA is TGTGCCAGCAGCAACGATATACCGGCGGACACTGAAGCTTTCTTT. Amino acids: CASSNDIPADTEAFF.

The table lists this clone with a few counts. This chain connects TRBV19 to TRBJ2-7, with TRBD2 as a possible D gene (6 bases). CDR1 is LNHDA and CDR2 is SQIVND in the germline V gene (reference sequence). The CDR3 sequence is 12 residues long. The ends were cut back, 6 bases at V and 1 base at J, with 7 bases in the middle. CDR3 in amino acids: CASSGLSYEQYF. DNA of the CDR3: TGTGCCAGTAGCGGACTATCCTACGAGCAGTACTTC.

The CDR3: CASSMTANTEAFF. CDR3 nucleotide sequence: TGTGCCAGCAGCATGACAGCAAACACTGAAGCTTTCTTT. The chain uses TRBV11-1 and TRBJ1-1; possibly TRBD1 for D (5 bases). CDR1 and CDR2 (germline): SGHAT, FQDESV (reference sequence). This CDR3 has 13 residues. V gave up 5 bases and J gave up 2 bases, with 9 bases separating them.

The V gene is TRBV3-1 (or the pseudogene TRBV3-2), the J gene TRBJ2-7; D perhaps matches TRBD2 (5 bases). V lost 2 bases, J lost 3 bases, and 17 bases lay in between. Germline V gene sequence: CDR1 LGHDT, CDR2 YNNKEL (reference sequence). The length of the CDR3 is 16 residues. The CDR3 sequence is CASSQFLSRTFYEQYF. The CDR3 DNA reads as TGTGCCAGCAGCCAATTTTTATCACGGACTTTCTACGAGCAGTACTTC.

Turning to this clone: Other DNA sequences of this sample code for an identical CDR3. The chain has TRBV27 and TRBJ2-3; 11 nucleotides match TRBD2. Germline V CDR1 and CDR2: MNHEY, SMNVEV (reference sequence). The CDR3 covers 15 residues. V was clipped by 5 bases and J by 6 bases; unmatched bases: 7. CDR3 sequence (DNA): TGTGCCAGCAGTCCCTTAGCGGGGGGGCGGGATACGCAGTATTTT. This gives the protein CASSPLAGGRDTQYF.

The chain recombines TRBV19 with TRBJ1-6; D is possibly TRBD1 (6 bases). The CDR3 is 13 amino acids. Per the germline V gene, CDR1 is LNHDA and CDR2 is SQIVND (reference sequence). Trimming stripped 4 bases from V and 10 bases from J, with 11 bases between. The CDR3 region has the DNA TGTGCCAGTAGTAGGGGGGGGCAATCACCCCTCCACTTT. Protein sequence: CASSRGGQSPLHF.

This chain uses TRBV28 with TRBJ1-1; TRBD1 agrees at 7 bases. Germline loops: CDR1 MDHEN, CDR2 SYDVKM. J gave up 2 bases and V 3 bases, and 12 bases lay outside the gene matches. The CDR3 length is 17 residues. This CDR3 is CASSLSRQGWGNTEAFF. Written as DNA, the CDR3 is TGTGCCAGCAGTTTGAGCCGACAGGGCTGGGGTAACACTGAAGCTTTCTTT.

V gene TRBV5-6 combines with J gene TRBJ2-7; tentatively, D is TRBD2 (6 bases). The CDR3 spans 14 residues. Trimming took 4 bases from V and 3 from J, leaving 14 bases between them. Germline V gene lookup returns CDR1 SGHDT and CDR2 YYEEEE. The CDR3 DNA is TGTGCCAGCAGCGTGGGACTGAGTAACTACGAGCAGTACTTC. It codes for CASSVGLSNYEQYF.

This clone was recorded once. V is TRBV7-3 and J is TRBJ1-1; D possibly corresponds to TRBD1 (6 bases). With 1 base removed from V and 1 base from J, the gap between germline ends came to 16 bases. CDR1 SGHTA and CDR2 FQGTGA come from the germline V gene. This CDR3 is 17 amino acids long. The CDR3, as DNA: TGTGCCAGCAGCTTAAACGGGGGGCTGGGGAGGAACACTGAAGCTTTCTTT. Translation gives CASSLNGGLGRNTEAFF.

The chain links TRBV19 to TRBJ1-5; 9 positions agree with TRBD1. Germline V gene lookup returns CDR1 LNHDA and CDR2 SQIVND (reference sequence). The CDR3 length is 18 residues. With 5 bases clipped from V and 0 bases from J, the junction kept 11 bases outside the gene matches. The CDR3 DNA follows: TGTGCCAGTAGTTCCCGGGACAGGGTTAGTAATAGCAATCAGCCCCAGCATTTT. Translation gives CASSSRDRVSNSNQPQHF.

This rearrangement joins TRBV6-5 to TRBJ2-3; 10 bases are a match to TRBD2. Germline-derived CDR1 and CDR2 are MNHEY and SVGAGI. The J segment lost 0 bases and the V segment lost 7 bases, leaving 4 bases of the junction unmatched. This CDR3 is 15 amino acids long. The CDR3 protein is CASTLAGGSTDTQYF. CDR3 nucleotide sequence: TGTGCCAGCACGTTAGCGGGAGGCAGCACAGATACGCAGTATTTT.

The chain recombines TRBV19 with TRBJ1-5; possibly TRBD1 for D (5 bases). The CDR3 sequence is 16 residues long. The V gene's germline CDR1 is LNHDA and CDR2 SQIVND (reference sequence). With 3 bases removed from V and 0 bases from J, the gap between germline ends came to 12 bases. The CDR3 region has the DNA TGTGCCAGTAGTATCCGACAGATATATAGCAATCAGCCCCAGCATTTT. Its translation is CASSIRQIYSNQPQHF.

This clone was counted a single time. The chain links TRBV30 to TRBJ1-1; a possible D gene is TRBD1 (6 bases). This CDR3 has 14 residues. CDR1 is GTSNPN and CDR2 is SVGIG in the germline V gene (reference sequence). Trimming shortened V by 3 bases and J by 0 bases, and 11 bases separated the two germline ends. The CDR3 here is CAWRGTPLNTEAFF. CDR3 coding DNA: TGTGCCTGGAGAGGGACACCTCTGAACACTGAAGCTTTCTTT.

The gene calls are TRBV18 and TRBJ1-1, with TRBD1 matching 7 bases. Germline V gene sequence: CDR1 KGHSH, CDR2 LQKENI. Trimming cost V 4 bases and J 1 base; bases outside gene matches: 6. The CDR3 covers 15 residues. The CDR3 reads CASSLAGQTNTEAFF. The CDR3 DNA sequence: TGTGCCAGCTCACTGGCGGGACAGACGAACACTGAAGCTTTCTTT. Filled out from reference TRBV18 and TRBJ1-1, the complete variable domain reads NAGVMQNPRHLVRRRGQEARLRCSPMKGHSHVYWYRQLPEEGLKFMVYLQKENIIDESGMPKERFSAEFPKEGPSILRIQQVVRGDSAAYFCASSLAGQTNTEAFFGQGTRLTVV.